The 22 T cell receptor beta chains reported below all come from one sample, sequenced in a study of cytomegalovirus exposure and HLA in healthy donors. Use of 60 Vbeta and 13 Jbeta primers characterized the PCR. Assay used: immunoSEQ multiplex PCR; TCRdb lists only in-frame clones, some missing. Among about 100,000 clones listed, roughly 80% were seen once. Sequenced sample: PBMCs. Receptors were obtained from a woman aged 55-70 years in good health and CMV-seronegative.

This clone was recorded a few times. V usage is TRBV11-2 and J usage is TRBJ1-2; D remains ambiguous. Deletions cut 5 bases from V and 3 bases from J, with 10 bases between. Germline V gene lookup returns CDR1 SGHAT and CDR2 FQNNGV. This CDR3 region has 13 residues. The CDR3 DNA reads as TGTGCCAGCAGCGGAGACCATTACTATGGCTACACCTTC. Translated, it gives CASSGDHYYGYTF.

Only a few counts were recorded for this clone. J is TRBJ2-5 and V is TRBV5-4; TRBD1 aligns across 7 bases. With 3 bases clipped from V and 1 base from J, the junction kept 3 bases outside the gene matches. Looked up from germline, CDR1 is SGHNT and CDR2 is YYREEE (reference sequence). The CDR3 length is 14 residues. In nucleotides, the CDR3 is TGTGCCAGCAGCTCACAGGGGATCCAAGAGACCCAGTACTTC. This encodes CASSSQGIQETQYF.

The V call is TRBV11-2, the J call TRBJ1-3, with 7 bases identical to TRBD1. The germline V gene has CDR1 SGHAT and CDR2 FQNNGV. The length of the CDR3 is 17 residues. V lost 0 bases and J lost 1; bases outside the gene matches: 6. CDR3 bases: TGTGCCAGCAGCTTAGAGGGGGACAGAGCTTCTGGAAACACCATATATTTT. Protein sequence: CASSLEGDRASGNTIYF.

This clone occurred once. V gene TRBV7-2 combines with J gene TRBJ2-3; maybe TRBD2 (7 bases). This CDR3 comprises 15 residues. The germline CDR1 and CDR2 sequences are SGHTA and FQGNSA. V shed 1 base and J shed 4 bases, with 12 bases lying between them. The CDR3 reads CASSLGGGNADTQYF. DNA for the CDR3: TGTGCCAGCAGCTTAGGGGGGGGCAACGCAGATACGCAGTATTTT.

This clone was detected once. The chain couples TRBV20-1 to TRBJ1-2; D remains unclear. Deletions cut 5 bases from V and 13 bases from J, with 11 bases between. This CDR3 has 9 residues. Germline CDR1 DFQATT, CDR2 SNEGSKA (reference sequence). This CDR3 reads CSAGEVLTF. The CDR3 DNA sequence: TGCAGTGCTGGGGAGGTGCTCACCTTC.

This clone was observed a few times. The chain couples TRBV6-5 to TRBJ1-2; TRBD1 matches 8 bases. Germline V gene data show CDR1 as MNHEY and CDR2 as SVGAGI. V lost 0 bases, J lost 3 bases, and 3 bases stayed unmatched. The CDR3 is made up of 15 amino acids. This chain's CDR3 is CASSYSGTGHYGYTF. The CDR3 coding sequence is TGTGCCAGCAGTTACTCGGGGACAGGACACTATGGCTACACCTTC.

The chain joins TRBV28 to TRBJ2-3; no firm D call. Germline V gene sequence: CDR1 MDHEN, CDR2 SYDVKM. V lost 6 bases and J lost 6, with 10 bases in between. This CDR3 contains 12 residues. In nucleotides, the CDR3 is TGTGCCAGCAGCCTTGCGTCGGATACGCAGTATTTT. Amino acid sequence: CASSLASDTQYF.

The chain employs TRBV6-5 and TRBJ1-2; D is perhaps TRBD1 (5 bases). The V and J ends lost 2 bases and 7 bases respectively, with 14 bases between them. Germline-derived CDR1 and CDR2 are MNHEY and SVGAGI. CDR3 length: 14 amino acids. CDR3 in DNA: TGTGCCAGCAGTTACCGGTCACGGGGGTCTGGCTACACCTTC. It yields the protein CASSYRSRGSGYTF.

This clone was counted only a few times. The rearrangement joins TRBV6-5 to TRBJ2-5, with unresolved D. This CDR3 comprises 11 residues. Deletions cut 3 bases from V and 5 bases from J, with 4 bases between. The germline gives CDR1 MNHEY, CDR2 SVGAGI. The CDR3 loop reads CASSYSETQYF. In DNA, the CDR3 is TGTGCCAGCAGTTATAGTGAGACCCAGTACTTC.

The CDR3 reads CASSLQGESPLHF. CDR3 DNA: TGTGCCAGCAGCCTACAGGGTGAATCACCCCTCCACTTT. This sequence joins TRBV7-2 and TRBJ1-6, with D tentatively TRBD1 (6 bases). CDR3 length: 13 amino acids. The V gene lost 5 bases and the J gene lost 10 bases, with 12 bases spanning the gap. Germline CDR1 is SGHTA and CDR2 is FQGNSA.

The chain has TRBV5-1 and TRBJ1-6; D is ambiguous. Deletions cut 0 bases from V and 0 bases from J, with 10 bases between. This CDR3 comprises 17 residues. CDR1 and CDR2 (germline): SGHRS, YFSETQ. The DNA of the CDR3 is TGCGCCAGCAGCTTGGGATCCCCGAGCTCCTATAATTCACCCCTCCACTTT. Its protein is CASSLGSPSSYNSPLHF.

The genes are TRBV7-2 and TRBJ2-2; 8 bases map to TRBD2. Trimming at V came to 8 bases and at J to 0 bases, leaving 5 bases not matched to a gene. Germline V gives CDR1 SGHTA, CDR2 FQGNSA. The CDR3 sequence is 15 residues long. Written as DNA, the CDR3 is TGTGCCAGCGCCGGGGGGGCCTCGAACACCGGGGAGCTGTTTTTT. It specifies CASAGGASNTGELFF.

This clone was found once. The chain links TRBV6-5 to TRBJ1-5; D not certain. CDR3 length equals 13 residues. CDR1 is MNHEY and CDR2 is SVGAGI in the germline V gene. The ends were cut back, 3 bases at V and 0 bases at J, with 3 bases in the middle. The CDR3 DNA reads as TGTGCCAGCAGTTATAATAGCAATCAGCCCCAGCATTTT. It codes for CASSYNSNQPQHF.

V usage is TRBV13 and J usage is TRBJ2-7; 7 nucleotides line up with TRBD2. Losses at the gene ends were 4 bases for V and 0 bases for J; bases not matched to a gene: 9. Per the germline V gene, CDR1 is PRHDT and CDR2 is FYEKMQ (reference sequence). This CDR3 spans 16 amino acids. The CDR3 sequence: CASSSSLGGSSYEQYF. As DNA, the CDR3 is TGTGCCAGCAGCTCCTCCCTGGGGGGGTCCTCCTACGAGCAGTACTTC.

This clone was seen a single time. V gene TRBV5-6 combines with J gene TRBJ2-1; 8 nucleotides agree with TRBD2. The germline CDR1 and CDR2 sequences are SGHDT and YYEEEE. V gave up 3 bases and J gave up 1 base; unmatched junction bases: 9. The CDR3 has 17 residues. DNA for the CDR3: TGTGCCAGCAGCTCATTAGCGGGATCAGGGTCCTACAATGAGCAGTTCTTC. Encoded protein: CASSSLAGSGSYNEQFF.

This clone has a handful of counts. J is TRBJ1-5 and V is TRBV7-2; no clear D. Trimming removed 1 base from V and 1 base from J, with 8 bases in between. In germline, CDR1 is SGHTA, CDR2 FQGNSA. CDR3 size: 15 residues. The CDR3 DNA reads TGTGCCAGCAGCTTAGGCGGTCGGAGCAATCAGCCCCAGCATTTT. Its translation is CASSLGGRSNQPQHF.

V gene TRBV6-6 combines with J gene TRBJ1-2, with a tentative D call TRBD1 (5 bases). CDR1 and CDR2 (germline): MNHNY, SVGAGI (reference sequence). The CDR3 totals 14 residues. Trimming pared 6 bases from V and 3 bases from J, leaving 14 bases between. The CDR3 region has the DNA TGTGCCAGCAGCGACGCAGGGATTTACTATGGCTACACCTTC. Encoded protein: CASSDAGIYYGYTF.

The V gene is TRBV10-3, the J gene TRBJ1-2; D call uncertain. V lost 3 bases to trimming and J lost 8 bases, with 10 bases between them. The CDR3 totals 12 residues. Germline V gives CDR1 ENHRY, CDR2 SYGVKD. As DNA, the CDR3 is TGTGCCATCAGTGAACCCGAGGTGGGCTACACCTTC. Its protein is CAISEPEVGYTF.

Only a few counts were recorded for this clone. The chain links TRBV28 to TRBJ1-1; 8 bases align to TRBD1. Germline CDR1 reads MDHEN; CDR2 reads SYDVKM. The ends lost 3 bases at V and 1 base at J; junction bases unmatched: 1. The CDR3 loop spans 14 amino acids. CDR3 protein: CASSFDRGNTEAFF. The CDR3 DNA follows: TGTGCCAGCAGTTTCGACAGGGGGAACACTGAAGCTTTCTTT. The variable domain in full, with the rest retrieved from reference TRBV28 and TRBJ1-1, is DVKVTQSSRYLVKRTGEKVFLECVQDMDHENMFWYRQDPGLGLRLIYFSYDVKMKEKGDIPEGYSVSREKKERFSLILESASTNQTSMYLCASSFDRGNTEAFFGQGTRLTVV.

This clone appeared a single time. V and J are TRBV28 and TRBJ1-1; 7 nucleotides align to TRBD1. The CDR3 extends over 14 amino acids. In germline, CDR1 is MDHEN, CDR2 SYDVKM. Losses at the gene ends were 5 bases for V and 4 bases for J; bases not matched to a gene: 7. The CDR3 bases are TGTGCCAGCAGTGAGTTGGGACAGTTCACTGAAGCTTTCTTT. This translates into CASSELGQFTEAFF. The full variable domain, completed using reference TRBV28 and TRBJ1-1, is DVKVTQSSRYLVKRTGEKVFLECVQDMDHENMFWYRQDPGLGLRLIYFSYDVKMKEKGDIPEGYSVSREKKERFSLILESASTNQTSMYLCASSELGQFTEAFFGQGTRLTVV.

CDR3 region: CASSLDSGYDYTF. Here the CDR3 DNA reads TGTGCCAGCAGCTTAGATTCGGGGTACGACTACACCTTC. This rearrangement joins TRBV11-2 to TRBJ1-2; D not resolved. The CDR3 runs 13 residues. V was trimmed by 0 bases and J by 10 bases, leaving 12 bases between them. Germline V lookup: CDR1 SGHAT, CDR2 FQNNGV.

The chain uses TRBV5-1 and TRBJ1-1; D unresolved. The germline CDR1 and CDR2 sequences are SGHRS and YFSETQ. V dropped 8 bases and J dropped 5 bases, with 19 bases sitting between them. The CDR3 extends over 14 amino acids. CDR3 amino acids: CASQPGILGTEAFF. The DNA of the CDR3 is TGCGCCAGTCAGCCCGGAATTCTCGGGACTGAAGCTTTCTTT.